This T cell receptor (beta chain) was sequenced during a study of blood T cell repertoires in COVID-19. The method was immunoSEQ multiplex PCR; TCRdb's version includes in-frame clones alone and lacks a portion of them. The sample has 150,000 to 200,000 clones, approximately 80% seen once; the top ten hold about 10%. Adults between roughly 18 and 89 years of age took part from 24 US areas. CDR1 and CDR2 (germline): LNHDA, SQIVND (reference sequence). V trimming: 4 bases; J trimming: 7 bases; junction bases outside the gene matches: 14. The CDR3 spans 16 residues. The chain uses TRBV19 and TRBJ2-3; 7 positions agree with TRBD1. The TCR was taken from a man in his forties or fifties who had recovered from COVID-19. The sample was PBMCs or T cells enriched from blood (not recorded which). CDR3 protein: CASSTPGQGEWNTQYF. DNA of the CDR3: TGTGCCAGTAGTACTCCAGGGCAGGGGGAGTGGAATACGCAGTATTTT.